Shown below are 28 T cell receptor beta chains from a single sample sequenced in a study of cytomegalovirus exposure and HLA in healthy donors (dated by TCRdb to 2016 to 2017). Library preparation employed the immunoSEQ multiplex PCR assay. The multiplex PCR relied on a mix of 60 forward primers for TCR Vbeta segments and 13 reverse primers for TCR Jbeta segments. TCRdb stores this immuneACCESS table with in-frame sequences only. Part of the clones is absent; in the studies checked, under half of the shortfall reflects unresolved V genes, and no reason is known for the rest. The table for this sample lists approximately 100,000 clones; around four fifths of them were counted only once. The ten top clones hold 4.5% to 6% of the sample. Input material: PBMCs. Receptors were obtained from a middle-aged woman in good health and CMV-seronegative.

The J gene is TRBJ2-3, the V gene TRBV7-2; no clear D gene. Germline V gives CDR1 SGHTA, CDR2 FQGNSA. This CDR3 has 11 residues. Deletions cut 8 bases from V and 3 bases from J, with 6 bases between. The CDR3: CASSVTDTQYF. The CDR3 nucleotides read TGTGCCAGCTCTGTAACAGATACGCAGTATTTT.

The gene calls are TRBV5-1 and TRBJ1-2; 7 positions agree with TRBD1. The CDR3 contains 14 residues. Trimming took 4 bases from V and 10 from J; bases not matched to a gene: 13. Per germline, CDR1 SGHRS and CDR2 YFSETQ. The CDR3 sequence is CASSKGQNIVDYTF. The CDR3 DNA reads TGCGCCAGCAGCAAGGGACAGAACATTGTAGACTACACCTTC.

The sample holds a few counts of this clone. The chain employs TRBV30 and TRBJ2-3, with 8 bases lining up with TRBD1. Trimming took 4 bases from V and 4 from J; bases not matched to a gene: 4. Germline CDR1 reads GTSNPN; CDR2 reads SVGIG (reference sequence). The CDR3 has 13 amino acids. CDR3 sequence: CAWTDRVADTQYF. For the CDR3, the DNA is TGTGCCTGGACGGACAGGGTGGCAGATACGCAGTATTTT.

V usage is TRBV5-1 and J usage is TRBJ1-2, with D hard to call. The CDR3 totals 12 residues. CDR1 and CDR2 from the germline V gene are SGHRS and YFSETQ. Between the trimmed V and J ends, which lost 0 bases and 5 bases, there was a span of 5 bases. The CDR3 DNA sequence: TGCGCCAGCAGCTTGGGGAGGTATGGCTACACCTTC. It specifies CASSLGRYGYTF.

The chain employs TRBV19 and TRBJ1-2; D remains unclear. This CDR3 is 14 amino acids long. The V end was cut by 9 bases, the J end by 5 bases, with 19 bases between. Germline CDR1 and CDR2: LNHDA and SQIVND (reference sequence). The CDR3 nucleotides read TGTGCCAGCCGATACCTCGCAGACGGGTATGGCTACACCTTC. Its protein is CASRYLADGYGYTF.

The V gene is TRBV6-1, the J gene TRBJ1-5; D ambiguous. Trimming took off 2 bases at V and 4 bases at J, with 15 bases between the two ends. The CDR3 is made up of 16 amino acids. Germline V gives CDR1 MNHNS, CDR2 SASEGT. CDR3 residues: CASSELGGVRNQPQHF. The CDR3 bases are TGTGCCAGCAGTGAACTCGGCGGTGTTCGAAATCAGCCCCAGCATTTT.

The chain joins TRBV25-1 to TRBJ2-1; perhaps TRBD2 as D (5 bases). From germline, CDR1 is MGHDK and CDR2 SYGVNS. The V end was cut by 1 base, the J end by 10 bases, with 17 bases between. The CDR3 loop spans 15 amino acids. This CDR3 is CASSELGGSNSEQFF. The CDR3 nucleotides are TGTGCCAGCAGTGAATTGGGTGGGAGTAACAGCGAGCAGTTCTTC. Full variable domain (remainder filled in from reference TRBV25-1 and TRBJ2-1): EADIYQTPRYLVIGTGKKITLECSQTMGHDKMYWYQQDPGMELHLIHYSYGVNSTEKGDLSSESTVSRIRTEHFPLTLESARPSHTSQYLCASSELGGSNSEQFFGPGTRLTVL.

Only a few counts were recorded for this clone. This chain links TRBV18 with TRBJ2-5; D is unresolved. Germline CDR1 and CDR2: KGHSH and LQKENI. The ends were cut back, 2 bases at V and 2 bases at J, with 9 bases in the middle. The CDR3 length is 14 residues. Here the CDR3 reads CASSPIQRQETQYF. In DNA, the CDR3 is TGTGCCAGCTCACCAATCCAGCGTCAAGAGACCCAGTACTTC.

This clone was picked up a small number of times. The chain is built from TRBV14 and TRBJ2-3, with 7 bases fitting TRBD1. The germline gives CDR1 SGHDN, CDR2 FVKESK. The J segment lost 5 bases and the V segment lost 0 bases, leaving 14 bases of the junction unmatched. This CDR3 contains 18 residues. CDR3: CASSQDIVGGLIQDTQYF. DNA for the CDR3: TGTGCCAGCAGCCAAGATATCGTAGGGGGCTTAATCCAAGATACGCAGTATTTT.

The chain joins TRBV6-5 to TRBJ1-2; tentatively, D is TRBD1 (5 bases). The germline gives CDR1 MNHEY, CDR2 SVGAGI. The V end was cut by 9 bases, the J end by 4 bases, with 12 bases between. CDR3 size: 12 residues. The CDR3 region is CASTQGSYGYTF. In nucleotides, the CDR3 is TGTGCCAGTACTCAGGGCTCCTATGGCTACACCTTC.

This clone occurred a few times. The chain couples TRBV19 to TRBJ1-4; D uncertain. CDR1 LNHDA and CDR2 SQIVND come from the germline V gene (reference sequence). The CDR3 runs 14 residues. The V end was cut by 3 bases, the J end by 7 bases, with 12 bases between. The DNA for the CDR3 is TGTGCCAGTAGTATCGGGGTTGCGGGTGAAAAACTGTTTTTT. Translation: CASSIGVAGEKLFF.

The J gene is TRBJ1-6, the V gene TRBV30; D is ambiguous. This CDR3 is 13 amino acids long. CDR1 GTSNPN and CDR2 SVGIG come from the germline V gene (reference sequence). V was trimmed by 4 bases and J by 7 bases, leaving 11 bases between them. For the CDR3, the DNA is TGTGCCTGGAAGGGAGGAACCAATTCACCCCTCCACTTT. It specifies CAWKGGTNSPLHF.

The rearrangement joins TRBV19 to TRBJ1-6; possibly TRBD1 for D (5 bases). Germline CDR1 reads LNHDA; CDR2 reads SQIVND (reference sequence). The CDR3 covers 16 residues. V lost 4 bases and J 0 bases, leaving 10 bases between the germline ends. The CDR3 reads CASSTGLSSYNSPLHF. The DNA for the CDR3 is TGTGCCAGTAGTACAGGGTTAAGCTCCTATAATTCACCCCTCCACTTT.

This chain joins TRBV10-1 and TRBJ2-7; no reliable D call. V was cut by 5 bases and J by 1 base, with 12 bases left in between. This CDR3 spans 14 amino acids. Germline values: CDR1 WNHNN, CDR2 SYGVQD (reference sequence). The CDR3 nucleotides read TGCGCCAGCAGTCGAAGCTCTATATCCTACGAGCAGTACTTC. Its protein product is CASSRSSISYEQYF.

V usage is TRBV28 and J usage is TRBJ1-5, with 7 bases that match TRBD1. With 8 bases clipped from V and 7 bases from J, the junction kept 17 bases outside the gene matches. The germline V gene has CDR1 MDHEN and CDR2 SYDVKM. The CDR3 has 16 amino acids. This CDR3 is CASLALDRMDRQPQHF. As DNA, the CDR3 is TGTGCCAGCCTCGCTTTGGACAGGATGGACCGGCAGCCCCAGCATTTT.

This clone was detected a few times. The gene calls are TRBV7-9 and TRBJ1-2, with 7 bases identical to TRBD1. CDR1 and CDR2 (germline): SEHNR, FQNEAQ (reference sequence). The CDR3 spans 12 residues. V lost 1 base, J lost 7 bases, and 0 bases stayed unmatched. CDR3 nucleotide sequence: TGTGCCAGCAGCTTAGGACAGGGTGGCTACACCTTC. It codes for CASSLGQGGYTF.

The gene calls are TRBV18 and TRBJ1-5, with TRBD1 matching over 9 bases. V trimming: 3 bases; J trimming: 6 bases; junction bases outside the gene matches: 3. Germline CDR1 and CDR2: KGHSH and LQKENI. CDR3 length equals 14 residues. The CDR3 protein is CASSPGQGGQPQHF. The CDR3 DNA is TGTGCCAGCTCACCGGGACAGGGTGGTCAGCCCCAGCATTTT.

The rearrangement uses TRBV27 and TRBJ1-5, with D possibly being TRBD1 (6 bases). V lost 3 bases and J 2 bases, leaving 11 bases between the germline ends. Per the germline V gene, CDR1 is MNHEY and CDR2 is SMNVEV (reference sequence). The CDR3 extends over 15 amino acids. The CDR3: CASSFNRVGNQPQHF. The CDR3 DNA is TGTGCCAGCAGTTTTAACAGGGTTGGCAATCAGCCCCAGCATTTT.

The chain employs TRBV27 and TRBJ2-7; TRBD1 agrees at 10 bases. The V gene end was trimmed by 6 bases and the J gene end by 3 bases; junction bases not matched to a gene: 5. This CDR3 is 14 amino acids long. From germline, CDR1 is MNHEY and CDR2 SMNVEV (reference sequence). In DNA form, the CDR3 reads TGTGCCAGCAGCAAGACAGGGGGCGGCTACGAGCAGTACTTC. The encoded protein is CASSKTGGGYEQYF.

This clone showed up just a few times. This chain joins TRBV27 and TRBJ2-7; 9 bases are a match to TRBD1. Germline-derived CDR1 and CDR2 are MNHEY and SMNVEV (reference sequence). Trimming cost V 5 bases and J 4 bases; bases outside gene matches: 6. The CDR3 contains 14 residues. This CDR3 is CASSDGTGKYEQYF. CDR3 bases: TGTGCCAGCAGTGACGGGACAGGGAAATACGAGCAGTACTTC.

The gene calls are TRBV27 and TRBJ2-1; D gene uncertain. Trimming removed 3 bases at V and 7 bases at J, with 7 bases between. Germline V gene lookup returns CDR1 MNHEY and CDR2 SMNVEV (reference sequence). The CDR3 is made up of 12 amino acids. DNA of the CDR3: TGTGCCAGCAGTTTGCTCGGTAATGAGCAGTTCTTC. It specifies CASSLLGNEQFF.

This chain joins TRBV7-9 and TRBJ2-7; 10 bases fit TRBD1. CDR1 is SEHNR and CDR2 is FQNEAQ in the germline V gene (reference sequence). The J segment lost 0 bases and the V segment lost 4 bases, leaving 12 bases of the junction unmatched. CDR3 size: 18 residues. The CDR3 sequence: CASSSPGQGIGGSYEQYF. The DNA for the CDR3 is TGTGCCAGCAGCTCACCGGGACAGGGGATAGGGGGCTCCTACGAGCAGTACTTC.

This chain connects TRBV5-1 to TRBJ2-2, with 9 positions matching TRBD2. CDR1 is SGHRS, CDR2 YFSETQ, per germline. V trimming: 0 bases; J trimming: 8 bases; junction bases outside the gene matches: 8. The CDR3 extends over 16 amino acids. CDR3 sequence: CASSLELAGLRGELFF. The CDR3 DNA sequence: TGCGCCAGCAGCTTGGAGCTAGCGGGGCTCAGGGGGGAGCTGTTTTTT.

The chain is built from TRBV4-3 and TRBJ1-2; TRBD1 might be the D (5 bases). Germline V gene lookup returns CDR1 LGHNA and CDR2 YSLEER. The CDR3 loop spans 14 amino acids. V lost 3 bases, J lost 8 bases, and 16 bases lay in between. CDR3 amino acids: CASSQMIAGRGYTF. The CDR3 DNA follows: TGCGCCAGCAGCCAGATGATTGCAGGGCGAGGCTACACCTTC.

The rearrangement uses TRBV4-3 and TRBJ1-1; D unresolved. The ends were cut back, 0 bases at V and 5 bases at J, with 13 bases in the middle. The germline V gene encodes CDR1 LGHNA and CDR2 YSLEER. The CDR3 consists of 15 residues. The chain's CDR3 is CASSQESDPGTEAFF. The CDR3 nucleotides are TGCGCCAGCAGCCAAGAGTCGGACCCGGGGACTGAAGCTTTCTTT.

This clone appeared once. CDR3 sequence (DNA): TGTGCCAGCAGCTTAGCTTCACAGACAGTTGGGGAGCAGTTCTTC. Translated, it gives CASSLASQTVGEQFF. This sequence joins TRBV7-8 and TRBJ2-1; D might be TRBD1 (5 bases). CDR3 length equals 15 residues. The germline V gene encodes CDR1 SGHVS and CDR2 FQNEAQ. Trimming left V 0 bases short and J 10 bases short, with 16 bases between.

This rearrangement joins TRBV5-7 to TRBJ1-1; D gene ambiguous. TRBV5-7 is filed as an ORF, its function uncertain. This CDR3 spans 15 amino acids. V lost 0 bases and J 11 bases, leaving 20 bases between the germline ends. The CDR3: CASSLAGRAALSAFF. In DNA, the CDR3 is TGTGCCAGCAGCTTGGCCGGGAGGGCAGCTTTATCGGCTTTCTTT.

The gene calls are TRBV5-1 and TRBJ2-7; 11 bases fit TRBD1. V lost 0 bases and J lost 4; bases outside the gene matches: 6. The germline CDR1 and CDR2 sequences are SGHRS and YFSETQ. The CDR3 sequence is 16 residues long. The CDR3 DNA follows: TGCGCCAGCAGCTTGGCCCACGGACAGGGGGCGTACGAGCAGTACTTC. It encodes CASSLAHGQGAYEQYF.